This T cell receptor (beta chain) was documented in a study of human CD8 memory T cell subsets. A UMI-labeled 5' RACE approach was the method that produced the TCR beta libraries. From its re-call of the 5' RACE reads, TCRdb lists each CDR3 protein once, without DNA. The sample table sets out 10,000 to 11,000 distinct CDR3 sequences. The CDR3 runs to 15 residues. The V gene's germline CDR1 is SEHNR and CDR2 FQNEAQ (reference sequence). The chain combines TRBV7-9 with TRBJ2-5; TCRdb reports TRBD1, a call that lacks DNA to check it against. The sequence was obtained from a human donor in good health. Sequencing input: CD8+ T cells from PBMCs. CDR3 sequence: CASSLLGMGGETQYF.